The rows below give T cell receptor beta chains drawn from one sample of a study of sequential checkpoint blockade in melanoma. Here immunoSEQ multiplex PCR was the method, and the copy in TCRdb shows in-frame clones only, minus some. In the table there are over 15,000 clones, roughly 70% of which are singletons. The source was CD8+ T cells sorted from blood (inferred from file names), collected from a patient given nivolumab and ipilimumab in sequence. The receptor source for this set is a human donor with melanoma. Each CDR3 is given with its conserved first and last residue. Fields, in order: CDR3 length, clone size, J gene, D gene, V gene, CDR3 protein, CDR3 DNA. The D gene is left open where the match is weak. The size of a clone is reported for some rows only, either as once, few or many, or as a class for expanded clones.

18,-,TRBJ2-2,TRBD2,TRBV9,CASSVAKAGGPHTGELFF,TGTGCCAGCAGCGTAGCTAAGGCGGGGGGGCCCCACACCGGGGAGCTGTTTTTT
16,-,TRBJ2-1,-,TRBV27,CASTSEPSGSYNEQFF,TGTGCCAGCACCTCAGAGCCTTCGGGCTCCTACAATGAGCAGTTCTTC
15,-,TRBJ1-1,-,TRBV29-1,CSVEDYSGQNTEAFF,TGCAGCGTTGAAGATTACTCGGGACAGAACACTGAAGCTTTCTTT
15,few,TRBJ2-1,-,TRBV11-3,CASSFISGEGSEQFF,TGTGCCAGCAGCTTCATCTCGGGAGAAGGTAGTGAGCAGTTCTTC
13,-,TRBJ2-1,TRBD2,TRBV11-2,CASRTSGDNEQFF,TGTGCCAGCAGGACTAGCGGTGACAATGAGCAGTTCTTC
14,few,TRBJ1-5,TRBD1,TRBV2,CASSPQGAGQPQHF,TGTGCCAGCAGCCCGCAGGGGGCGGGTCAGCCCCAGCATTTT
15,-,TRBJ1-6,TRBD1,TRBV5-8,CASSFRDRGNSPLHF,TGTGCCAGCAGCTTTCGAGACAGGGGAAATTCACCCCTCCACTTT
13,-,TRBJ1-2,TRBD1,TRBV29-1,CSVETGGAYGYTF,TGCAGCGTTGAAACAGGGGGCGCCTATGGCTACACCTTC
15,-,TRBJ1-2,TRBD1,TRBV4-1,CASSQAGQVNYGYTF,TGCGCCAGCAGCCAAGCGGGACAGGTAAACTATGGCTACACCTTC
15,-,TRBJ2-7,TRBD2,TRBV6-5,CASRLGTSGGYEQYF,TGTGCCAGCAGACTCGGGACTAGCGGGGGGTACGAGCAGTACTTC
18,-,TRBJ1-3,-,TRBV6-4,CASSVLSRNYSSGNTIYF,TGTGCCAGCAGTGTCCTTAGCCGGAACTATAGCTCTGGAAACACCATATATTTT
13,-,TRBJ1-5,TRBD1,TRBV5-6,CASSQGGSQPQHF,TGTGCCAGCAGCCAGGGGGGAAGTCAGCCCCAGCATTTT
14,few,TRBJ2-7,-,TRBV7-9,CASSFVAANYEQYF,TGTGCCAGCAGCTTTGTAGCGGCAAACTACGAGCAGTACTTC
14,-,TRBJ1-1,-,TRBV7-6,CASSLLAGDTEAFF,TGTGCCAGCAGCTTATTAGCAGGGGACACTGAAGCTTTCTTT
13,-,TRBJ2-7,-,TRBV7-6,CASSPEPWGEQYF,TGTGCCAGCAGCCCCGAACCCTGGGGCGAGCAGTACTTC
14,-,TRBJ1-2,TRBD1,TRBV7-6,CASSLTGEADGYTF,TGTGCCAGCAGCCTTACAGGGGAAGCAGACGGCTACACCTTC
13,-,TRBJ2-3,TRBD1,TRBV6-5,CASSPGTGSTQYF,TGTGCCAGCAGCCCCGGGACAGGGAGCACGCAGTATTTT
18,-,TRBJ1-2,-,TRBV4-1,CASSQEGLSTGTNYGYTF,TGCGCCAGCAGCCAAGAGGGGCTAAGTACAGGGACCAACTATGGCTACACCTTC
13,-,TRBJ1-1,-,TRBV27,CASSFGSGTEAFF,TGTGCCAGCAGTTTCGGCAGCGGGACTGAAGCTTTCTTT
14,-,TRBJ1-1,TRBD1,TRBV30,CAWSWDRVYTEAFF,TGTGCCTGGAGTTGGGACAGGGTCTACACTGAAGCTTTCTTT
15,-,TRBJ2-1,TRBD2,TRBV15,CATSRSGGTLNEQFF,TGTGCCACCAGTCGGAGCGGGGGAACCCTCAATGAGCAGTTCTTC
15,-,TRBJ1-1,-,TRBV9,CASSVYPDTNTEAFF,TGTGCCAGCAGCGTTTACCCGGACACGAACACTGAAGCTTTCTTT
13,-,TRBJ2-7,-,TRBV4-1,CASSQGTVYEQYF,TGCGCCAGCAGCCAAGGAACAGTCTACGAGCAGTACTTC
14,-,TRBJ1-4,TRBD1,TRBV2,CASSEGTENEKLFF,TGTGCCAGCAGTGAGGGGACAGAAAATGAAAAACTGTTTTTT
12,-,TRBJ1-2,-,TRBV6-5,CASSDDFYGYTF,TGTGCCAGCAGCGACGACTTCTATGGCTACACCTTC
18,-,TRBJ2-5,TRBD1,TRBV27,CASSLSGGQGPFGETQYF,TGTGCCAGCAGTTTATCGGGCGGACAGGGACCTTTTGGAGAGACCCAGTACTTC
18,few,TRBJ2-1,TRBD2,TRBV7-8,CASSLVVAGGGTNNEQFF,TGTGCCAGCAGCTTAGTGGTAGCGGGAGGAGGGACGAACAATGAGCAGTTCTTC
14,-,TRBJ1-1,TRBD1,TRBV6-5,CASRKQGALGEAFF,TGTGCCAGCAGGAAACAGGGGGCGTTAGGTGAAGCTTTCTTT
14,-,TRBJ2-1,TRBD2,TRBV7-9,CASSSGLAGHEQFF,TGTGCCAGCAGCTCCGGACTAGCGGGTCATGAGCAGTTCTTC
16,-,TRBJ1-2,-,TRBV13,CASRLGGARLVYGYTF,TGTGCCAGCAGGCTGGGCGGGGCCAGGCTGGTTTATGGCTACACCTTC
14,-,TRBJ1-2,TRBD1,TRBV18,CASSPRDRGLGYTF,TGTGCCAGCTCACCCCGGGACAGGGGGCTCGGCTACACCTTC
15,-,TRBJ1-2,-,TRBV6-6,CASSYVLGVGYGYTF,TGTGCCAGCAGTTACGTATTGGGAGTAGGGTATGGCTACACCTTC
13,-,TRBJ2-2,-,TRBV7-9,CASSLGGTGELFF,TGTGCCAGCAGCTTGGGCGGGACCGGGGAGCTGTTTTTT
13,-,TRBJ2-7,-,TRBV5-6,CASSLGAGPEQYF,TGTGCCAGCAGCTTGGGAGCAGGGCCCGAGCAGTACTTC
14,-,TRBJ2-7,TRBD2,TRBV6-5,CASRGLAVSYGQYF,TGTGCCAGTAGAGGACTAGCGGTTTCCTACGGGCAGTACTTC
14,few,TRBJ2-7,-,TRBV5-6,CASSLGGDFYEQYF,TGTGCCAGCAGCTTAGGAGGGGATTTCTACGAGCAGTACTTC
10,-,TRBJ2-7,-,TRBV20-1,CEVGGAEQYF,TGTGAGGTAGGAGGGGCCGAGCAGTACTTC
13,-,TRBJ1-5,-,TRBV10-1,CASCGQTHQPQHF,TGCGCCAGTTGCGGACAGACCCATCAGCCCCAGCATTTT
13,once,TRBJ2-1,-,TRBV29-1,CSVEFGARNEQFF,TGCAGCGTTGAATTTGGGGCGCGAAATGAGCAGTTCTTC
13,once,TRBJ2-7,TRBD2,TRBV2,CAISAGVGYEQYF,TGTGCCATCTCAGCGGGAGTCGGCTACGAGCAGTACTTC
13,-,TRBJ1-2,TRBD1,TRBV5-1,CASSGRGQDGYTF,TGCGCCAGCAGCGGCAGGGGGCAGGATGGCTACACCTTC
12,-,TRBJ1-5,-,TRBV19,CASRTGIGPQHF,TGTGCCAGTAGAACAGGGATTGGCCCCCAGCATTTT
18,-,TRBJ2-2,TRBD1,TRBV23-1,CASSQSPPRTGGSGELFF,TGCGCCAGCAGTCAATCCCCCCCCCGGACAGGGGGCAGCGGGGAGCTGTTTTTT
17,-,TRBJ1-6,-,TRBV27,CASSPNRVISYNSPLHF,TGTGCCAGCAGTCCAAACAGGGTTATCTCCTATAATTCACCCCTCCACTTT
15,few,TRBJ2-7,TRBD1,TRBV11-2,CASSRDRDVFYEQYF,TGTGCCAGCAGCCGGGACAGGGATGTATTCTACGAGCAGTACTTC